This T cell receptor beta chain was sequenced in a study of cytomegalovirus exposure and HLA in healthy donors. Overall study results and limits: TCR beta sequences numbering 15,000 to 20,000 were associated with HLA alleles at 0.05 false discovery rate in a later analysis.

J was trimmed by 8 bases and V by 0 bases; bases with no gene match: 14. CDR1 and CDR2 from the germline V gene are MGHRA and YSYEKL. The CDR3 has 18 amino acids. Primers for the PCR totalled 60 Vbeta and 13 Jbeta. The data were produced by immunoSEQ multiplex PCR, yet TCRdb's version contains in-frame clones alone and is incomplete. This table holds roughly 150,000 clones, around four fifths found once. Of note for this clone: The antigen remains undetermined.

Sequenced input: PBMCs. This receptor was identified in a male donor in good health and CMV-seronegative. This rearrangement joins TRBV4-1 to TRBJ2-4; 9 nucleotides align to TRBD2. Written as DNA, the CDR3 is TGCGCCAGCAGCCAAGAACGTAGTAGCGGGAGTCGGCGGGACATTCAGTACTTC. This encodes CASSQERSSGSRRDIQYF.